This is a list of T cell receptor beta chains from one sample in a study of T cell responses to AZD1222 COVID-19 vaccine. Generated by immunoSEQ multiplex PCR, the TCRdb table keeps only in-frame clones and is missing some. Of about 110,000 clones listed, more than 70% were seen once; the top ten hold 5.5% to 7.5%. The sequenced sample was peripheral blood, obtained 28 days after the second AZD1222 dose. The receptors originated from an adult who received the AZD1222 COVID-19 vaccine. The conserved cysteine and the conserved F or W are not part of the CDR3 here. Clone size, where shown, is once, few, many, or a class for clones that have expanded.

V gene	J gene	clone size	CDR3 protein
TRBV18	TRBJ1-2	NA	ASSQRTQNYGYT
TRBV7-2	TRBJ2-3	NA	ASSHPRGYTDTQY
TRBV11-3	TRBJ1-1	NA	ASSSTGATEAF
TRBV6-2/TRBV6-3	TRBJ2-5	NA	ASSYTSSVGPH
TRBV28	TRBJ2-6	NA	ASSLGRIGANVLT
TRBV5-6	TRBJ2-3	NA	ASSLSGVSDTQY
TRBV19	TRBJ1-1	NA	ASSLQGNTEAF
TRBV6-6	TRBJ1-1	few	ASSPRAMSVFVTEAF
TRBV4-2	TRBJ1-1	once	ASSQDLAGFGEAF
TRBV3-1/TRBV3-2	TRBJ2-3	few	ASSQESPHLTDTQY
TRBV5-5	TRBJ1-1	NA	ASSLSGYTEAF
TRBV4-3	TRBJ2-2	NA	ASSEGLVRMVSGELF
TRBV6-2/TRBV6-3	TRBJ1-5	NA	ASSYLRGQGTYQPQH
TRBV7-9	TRBJ1-1	NA	ASSLVAGTEAF
TRBV7-2	TRBJ1-3	NA	ASSLEYRVGGNTIY
TRBV5-4	TRBJ2-2	NA	ASSVTSGAAGELF
TRBV12-3/TRBV12-4	TRBJ1-2	NA	ASSPTGRYGYT
TRBV12-3/TRBV12-4	TRBJ1-1	NA	ASSLAWSTEAF
TRBV6-5	TRBJ1-5	NA	ASSYSGYESNQPQH
TRBV18	TRBJ1-1	NA	ASSPSRGGTVNTEAF
TRBV6-6	TRBJ2-5	once	ASSRQGGETQY
TRBV13	TRBJ2-5	NA	ASSLAGVETQY
TRBV2	TRBJ2-3	NA	ASKVESTDTQY
TRBV3-1/TRBV3-2	TRBJ2-1	NA	ASSRKGRGYNEQF
TRBV12-3/TRBV12-4	TRBJ1-2	NA	ASRRDRDGYT
TRBV9	TRBJ2-3	NA	ASSVELAGGTDTQY
TRBV15	TRBJ2-5	NA	ATSRDRPQETQY
TRBV7-6	TRBJ2-3	NA	ASRATGTSTDTQY
TRBV10-3	TRBJ1-3	NA	AIIPTGNSGNTIY
TRBV2	TRBJ2-7	NA	ASSPAGTVSSLLFYEQY
TRBV18	TRBJ1-1	few	ASSPPGSKNTEAF
TRBV7-2	TRBJ2-3	NA	ASSLTDTQY
TRBV5-5	TRBJ1-4	NA	ASSQVDRVEKLF
TRBV6-6	TRBJ2-2	few	ASSYSTGTGELF
TRBV7-8	TRBJ1-3	NA	ASSLVSGLGNTIY
TRBV15	TRBJ1-3	NA	ATSRERPITPGNTIY
TRBV6-1	TRBJ2-7	NA	ASSEGLGVYEQY
TRBV28	TRBJ2-7	NA	ASSLGGSPLGQY
TRBV7-9	TRBJ1-5	once	ASSLGVGQPQH
TRBV7-2	TRBJ2-3	NA	ASRLSGDTQY
TRBV5-8	TRBJ1-1	NA	ASSLEFWTNTEAF
TRBV6-1	TRBJ1-1	NA	ASSEAGVGTEAF
TRBV12-3/TRBV12-4	TRBJ1-5	NA	ASSNRGQPQH
TRBV19	TRBJ2-3	NA	ASMIGGNTDTQY
TRBV10-3	TRBJ1-1	NA	AIGRGNTEAF
TRBV6-5	TRBJ2-2	NA	AVRELAGELF
TRBV10-3	TRBJ1-3	NA	AISPGNTIY
TRBV4-1	TRBJ1-2	NA	ASSQDEHRDNYGYT
TRBV5-1	TRBJ1-1	NA	ASSLAPGNTEAF
TRBV6-5	TRBJ1-6	few	ASRGFGRDSPLH
TRBV27	TRBJ2-1	NA	ASSLWGAEQF
TRBV9	TRBJ1-6	many	ASSVAGGYNSPLH
TRBV28	TRBJ1-4	NA	ATRRGGEKLF
TRBV3-1/TRBV3-2	TRBJ2-7	few	ASSRSDGTDYEQY
TRBV18	TRBJ1-1	NA	ASSPPVNTEAF
TRBV27	TRBJ2-5	NA	ASRASGLQETQY
TRBV4-3	TRBJ2-7	once	ASSQGPSGSYEQY
TRBV6-5	TRBJ1-1	NA	ASSYAAMKTEAF
TRBV6-5	TRBJ1-5	NA	ASSYLTGNRQPQH
TRBV18	TRBJ1-1	NA	ASSPGPGGTEAF